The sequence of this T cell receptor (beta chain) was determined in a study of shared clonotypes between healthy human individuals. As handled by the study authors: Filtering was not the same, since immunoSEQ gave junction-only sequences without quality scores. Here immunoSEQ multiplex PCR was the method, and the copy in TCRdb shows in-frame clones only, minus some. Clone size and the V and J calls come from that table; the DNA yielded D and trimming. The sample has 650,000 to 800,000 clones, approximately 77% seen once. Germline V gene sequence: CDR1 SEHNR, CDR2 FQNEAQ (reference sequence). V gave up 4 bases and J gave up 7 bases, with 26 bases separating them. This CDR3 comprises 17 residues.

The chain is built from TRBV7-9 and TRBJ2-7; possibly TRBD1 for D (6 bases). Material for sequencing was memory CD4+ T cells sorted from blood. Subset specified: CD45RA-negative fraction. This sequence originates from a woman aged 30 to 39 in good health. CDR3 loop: CASSSPTAGVEGEEQYF. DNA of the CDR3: TGTGCCAGCAGCTCACCAACCGCCGGGGTCGAGGGGGAAGAGCAGTACTTC. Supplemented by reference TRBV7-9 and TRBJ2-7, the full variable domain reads DTGVSQNPRHKITKRGQNVTFRCDPISEHNRLYWYRQTLGQGPEFLTYFQNEAQLEKSRLLSDRFSAERPKGSFSTLEIQRTEQGDSAMYLCASSSPTAGVEGEEQYFGPGTRLTVT.